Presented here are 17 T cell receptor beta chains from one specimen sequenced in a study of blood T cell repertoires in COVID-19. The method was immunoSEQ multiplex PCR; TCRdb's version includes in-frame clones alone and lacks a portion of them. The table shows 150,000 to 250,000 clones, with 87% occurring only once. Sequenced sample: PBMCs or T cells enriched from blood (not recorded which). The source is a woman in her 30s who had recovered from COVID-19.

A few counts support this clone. CDR3 loop: CASSQQGGPSTDTQYF. For the CDR3, the DNA is TGTGCCAGCAGCCAACAAGGGGGCCCTAGCACAGATACGCAGTATTTT. The chain joins TRBV11-3 to TRBJ2-3; 7 nucleotides line up with TRBD1. The CDR3 is 16 residues long. Germline CDR1 is SGHNT and CDR2 is YENEEA. With V trimmed by 5 bases and J by 0 bases, 8 bases remained unmatched.

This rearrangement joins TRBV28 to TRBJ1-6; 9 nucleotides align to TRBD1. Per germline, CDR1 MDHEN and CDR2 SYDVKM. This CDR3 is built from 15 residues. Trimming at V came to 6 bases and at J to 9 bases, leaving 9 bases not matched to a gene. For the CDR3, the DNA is TGTGCCAGCAGGACCCGACAGGGGGTGAGTTCACCCCTCCACTTT. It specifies CASRTRQGVSSPLHF.

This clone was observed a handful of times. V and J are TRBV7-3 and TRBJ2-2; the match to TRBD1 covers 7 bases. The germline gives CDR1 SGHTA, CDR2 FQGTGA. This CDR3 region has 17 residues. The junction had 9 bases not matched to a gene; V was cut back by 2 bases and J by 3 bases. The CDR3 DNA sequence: TGTGCCAGCAGCTTACCCCGAGGGGGCGCAGACACCGGGGAGCTGTTTTTT. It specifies CASSLPRGGADTGELFF.

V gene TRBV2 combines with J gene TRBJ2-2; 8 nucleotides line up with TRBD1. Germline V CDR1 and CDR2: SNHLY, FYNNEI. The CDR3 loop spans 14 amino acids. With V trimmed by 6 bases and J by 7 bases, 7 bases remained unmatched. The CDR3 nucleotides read TGTGCCAGCAGCCGGACAGGGTTGAACGGGGAGCTGTTTTTT. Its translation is CASSRTGLNGELFF.

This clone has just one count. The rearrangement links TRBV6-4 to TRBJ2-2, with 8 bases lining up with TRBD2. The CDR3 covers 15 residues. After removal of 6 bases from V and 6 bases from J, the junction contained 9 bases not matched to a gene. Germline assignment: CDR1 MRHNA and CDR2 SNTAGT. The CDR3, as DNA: TGTGCCAGCAGCCCCCCGGGACTAGAATCCGGGGAGCTGTTTTTT. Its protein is CASSPPGLESGELFF.

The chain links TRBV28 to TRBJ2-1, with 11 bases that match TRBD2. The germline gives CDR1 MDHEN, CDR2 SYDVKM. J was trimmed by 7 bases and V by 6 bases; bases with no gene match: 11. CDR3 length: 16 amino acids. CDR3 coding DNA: TGTGCCAGCAGGGCCTATAGCGGGAGGGTGGGGAATGAGCAGTTCTTC. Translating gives CASRAYSGRVGNEQFF.

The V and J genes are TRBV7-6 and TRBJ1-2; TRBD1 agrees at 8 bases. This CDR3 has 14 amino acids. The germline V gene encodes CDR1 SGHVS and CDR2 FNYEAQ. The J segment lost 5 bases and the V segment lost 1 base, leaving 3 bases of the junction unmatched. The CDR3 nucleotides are TGTGCCAGCAGCTTAGACAGGGGGTTTTATGGCTACACCTTC. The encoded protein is CASSLDRGFYGYTF.

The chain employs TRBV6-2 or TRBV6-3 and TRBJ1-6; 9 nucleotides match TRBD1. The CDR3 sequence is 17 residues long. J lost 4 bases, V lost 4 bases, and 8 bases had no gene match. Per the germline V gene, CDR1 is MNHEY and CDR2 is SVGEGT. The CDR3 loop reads CASSSAGTGSYNSPLHF. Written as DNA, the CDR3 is TGTGCCAGCAGTTCCGCCGGGACAGGGAGTTATAATTCACCCCTCCACTTT.

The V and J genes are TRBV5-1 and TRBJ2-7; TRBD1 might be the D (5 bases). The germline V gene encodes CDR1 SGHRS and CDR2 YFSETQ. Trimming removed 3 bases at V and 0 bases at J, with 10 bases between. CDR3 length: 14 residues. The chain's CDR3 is CASSSDDSSYEQYF. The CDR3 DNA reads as TGCGCCAGCAGCTCCGACGACAGCTCCTACGAGCAGTACTTC.

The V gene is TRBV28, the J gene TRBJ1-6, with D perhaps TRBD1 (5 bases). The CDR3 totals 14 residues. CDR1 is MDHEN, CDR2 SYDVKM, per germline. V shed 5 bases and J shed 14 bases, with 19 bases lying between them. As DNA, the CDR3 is TGTGCCAGCAGTCCGAGACGGGCGTCGGGGGCCCTCCACTTT. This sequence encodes CASSPRRASGALHF.

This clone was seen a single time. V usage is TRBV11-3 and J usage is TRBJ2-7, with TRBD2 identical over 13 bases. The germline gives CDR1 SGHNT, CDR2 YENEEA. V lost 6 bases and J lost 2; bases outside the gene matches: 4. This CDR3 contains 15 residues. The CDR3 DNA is TGTGCCAGCAGGGGCGGGACTAGCGGGACCTACGAGCAGTACTTC. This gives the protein CASRGGTSGTYEQYF.

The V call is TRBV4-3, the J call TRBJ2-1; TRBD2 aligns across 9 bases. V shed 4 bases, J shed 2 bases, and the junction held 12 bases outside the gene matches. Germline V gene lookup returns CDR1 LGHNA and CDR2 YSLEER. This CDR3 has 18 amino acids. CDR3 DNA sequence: TGCGCCAGCAGCCGAGGAGGTCCGGGGACTAGCCCCTACAATGAGCAGTTCTTC. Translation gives CASSRGGPGTSPYNEQFF.

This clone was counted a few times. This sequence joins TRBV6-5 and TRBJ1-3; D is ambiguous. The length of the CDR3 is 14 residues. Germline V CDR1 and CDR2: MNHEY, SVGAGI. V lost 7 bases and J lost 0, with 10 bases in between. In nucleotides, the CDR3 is TGTGCCAGCATCAGTTCCCTCTCTGGAAACACCATATATTTT. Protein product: CASISSLSGNTIYF.

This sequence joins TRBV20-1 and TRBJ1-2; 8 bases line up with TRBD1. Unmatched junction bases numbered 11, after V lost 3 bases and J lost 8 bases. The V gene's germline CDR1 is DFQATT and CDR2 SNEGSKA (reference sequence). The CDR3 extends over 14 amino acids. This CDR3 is CSASVGQGSFGYTF. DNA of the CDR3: TGCAGTGCTAGTGTAGGACAGGGTTCATTCGGCTACACCTTC.

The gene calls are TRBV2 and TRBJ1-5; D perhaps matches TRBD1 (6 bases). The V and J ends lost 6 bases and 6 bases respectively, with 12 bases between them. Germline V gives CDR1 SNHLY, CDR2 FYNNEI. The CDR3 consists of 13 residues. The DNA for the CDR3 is TGTGCCAGCAGAACAGGGAGGGGTCAGCCCCAGCATTTT. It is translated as CASRTGRGQPQHF. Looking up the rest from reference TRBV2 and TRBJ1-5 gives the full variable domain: EPEVTQTPSHQVTQMGQEVILRCVPISNHLYFYWYRQILGQKVEFLVSFYNNEISEKSEIFDDQFSVERPDGSNFTLKIRSTKLEDSAMYFCASRTGRGQPQHFGDGTRLSIL.

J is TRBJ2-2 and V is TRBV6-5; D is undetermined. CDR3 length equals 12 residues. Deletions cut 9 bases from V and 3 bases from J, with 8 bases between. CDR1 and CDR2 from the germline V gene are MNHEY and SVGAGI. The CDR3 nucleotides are TGTGCCAGTCTCGTTCACACCGGGGAGCTGTTTTTT. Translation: CASLVHTGELFF.

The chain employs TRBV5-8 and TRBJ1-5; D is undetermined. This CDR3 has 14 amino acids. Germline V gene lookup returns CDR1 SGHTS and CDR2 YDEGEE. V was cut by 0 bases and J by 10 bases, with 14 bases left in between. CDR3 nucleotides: TGTGCCAGCAGCTTGGGGAGGGTAACTCGTCCCCAGCATTTT. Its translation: CASSLGRVTRPQHF. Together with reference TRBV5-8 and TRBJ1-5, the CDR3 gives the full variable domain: EAGVTQSPTHLIKTRGQQATLRCSPISGHTSVYWYQQALGLGLQFLLWYDEGEERNRGNFPPRFSGRQFPNYSSELNVNALELEDSALYLCASSLGRVTRPQHFGDGTRLSIL.